These T cell receptor beta chains were read from a single sample in a study of blood T cell repertoires in COVID-19. The method was immunoSEQ multiplex PCR; TCRdb's version includes in-frame clones alone and lacks a portion of them. The sample includes 400,000 to 550,000 clones, around 88% of them seen just once. Sequenced: peripheral blood. The source of these receptors is a woman in her thirties with acute or convalescent COVID-19. Each CDR3 is given with its conserved first and last residue. A D gene is named only where the DNA matches it firmly. Clone size is stated in some rows and not others, as once, few, many or a class when expanded.

once	TRBD2	TRBV5-4	TRBJ2-1	TGTGCCAGCAGCTCGACTAGCGGGGGCTACAATGAGCAGTTCTTC	CASSSTSGGYNEQFF
NA	NA	TRBV4-2	TRBJ1-1	TGTGCCAGCAGCTCCAAACAGGGTGGCACTGAAGCTTTCTTT	CASSSKQGGTEAFF
NA	TRBD1	TRBV6-5	TRBJ2-5	TGTGCCAGCAGTCGGGACAGTAATCAAGAGACCCAGTACTTC	CASSRDSNQETQYF
many	NA	TRBV2	TRBJ2-7	TGTGCCAGCAGACCCGGGACACCTGTCGGCGAGCAGTACTTC	CASRPGTPVGEQYF
NA	NA	TRBV2	TRBJ1-2	TGTGCCAGCAGTGAAGCAGGTGGGCCTGGCTACACCTTC	CASSEAGGPGYTF
NA	NA	TRBV11-2	TRBJ1-6	TGTGCCAGCAGCTTCTGGGGCAGGGGAAGTTCACCCCTCCACTTT	CASSFWGRGSSPLHF
NA	NA	TRBV19	TRBJ2-5	TGTGCCAGTACCTCCTTGGACGGGTGGGGGCGAGAGACCCAGTACTTC	CASTSLDGWGRETQYF
once	NA	TRBV27	TRBJ1-1	TGTGCCAGCAGTGAAAGGCTTGGGGGGGGGATGAACACTGAAGCTTTCTTT	CASSERLGGGMNTEAFF
NA	TRBD1	TRBV5-4	TRBJ1-5	TGTGCCAGCAGCTGGGGTGGGGGACAGGGGGATCAGCCCCAGCATTTT	CASSWGGGQGDQPQHF
few	NA	TRBV2	TRBJ1-2	TGTGCCAGCAGTCCCGGTCTTAACTATGGCTACACCTTC	CASSPGLNYGYTF
once	NA	TRBV7-9	TRBJ2-7	TGTGCCAGCGTCGGGGAGAGCTCCTACGAGCAGTACTTC	CASVGESSYEQYF
NA	TRBD1	TRBV27	TRBJ2-7	TGTGCCAGCAGTTCAAACCTACAGGGGTCCACCGACGAGCAGTACTTC	CASSSNLQGSTDEQYF
NA	NA	TRBV5-1	TRBJ1-2	TGCGCCAGCGGCAACGACAGCCGGTATGGCTACACCTTC	CASGNDSRYGYTF
NA	NA	TRBV7-3	TRBJ1-2	TGTGCCAGCAGCTTAAAGGTGAGGGGCTACACCTTC	CASSLKVRGYTF
NA	TRBD1	TRBV2	TRBJ1-2	TGTGCCAGCAGAATGACAGGGGTGGACGGCTACACCTTC	CASRMTGVDGYTF
NA	NA	TRBV30	TRBJ2-2	TGTGCCTGGGGTGAGGGATTCAACACCGGGGAGCTGTTTTTT	CAWGEGFNTGELFF
NA	NA	TRBV5-1	TRBJ2-3	TGCGCCAGCAGCTTGGAGAGCCGCTGGACAGATACGCAGTATTTT	CASSLESRWTDTQYF